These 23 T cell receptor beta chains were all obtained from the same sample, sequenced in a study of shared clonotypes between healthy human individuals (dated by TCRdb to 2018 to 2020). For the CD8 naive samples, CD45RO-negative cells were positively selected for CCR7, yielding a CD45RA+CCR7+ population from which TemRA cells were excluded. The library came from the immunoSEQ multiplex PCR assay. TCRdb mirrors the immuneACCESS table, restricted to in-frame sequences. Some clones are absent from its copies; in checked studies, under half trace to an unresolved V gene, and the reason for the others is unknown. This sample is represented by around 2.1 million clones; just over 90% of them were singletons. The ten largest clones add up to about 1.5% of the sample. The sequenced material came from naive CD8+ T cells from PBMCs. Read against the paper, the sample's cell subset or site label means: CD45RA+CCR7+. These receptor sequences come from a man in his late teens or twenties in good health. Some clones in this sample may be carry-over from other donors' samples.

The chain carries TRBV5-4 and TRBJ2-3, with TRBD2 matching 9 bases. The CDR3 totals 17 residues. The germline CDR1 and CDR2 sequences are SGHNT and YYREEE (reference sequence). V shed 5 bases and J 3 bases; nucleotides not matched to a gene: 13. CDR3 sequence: CASSQTGAGGPTDTQYF. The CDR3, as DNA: TGTGCCAGCAGTCAAACCGGGGCGGGAGGGCCAACAGATACGCAGTATTTT.

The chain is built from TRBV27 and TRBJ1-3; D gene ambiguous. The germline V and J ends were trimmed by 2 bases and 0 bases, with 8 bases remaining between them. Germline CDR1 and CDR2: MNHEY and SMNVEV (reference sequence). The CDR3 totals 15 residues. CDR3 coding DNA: TGTGCCAGCAGTTTACAGGCTTACTCTGGAAACACCATATATTTT. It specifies CASSLQAYSGNTIYF.

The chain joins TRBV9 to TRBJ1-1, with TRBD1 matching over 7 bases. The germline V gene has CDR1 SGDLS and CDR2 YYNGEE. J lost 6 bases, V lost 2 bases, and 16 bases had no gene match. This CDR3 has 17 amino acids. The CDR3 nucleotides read TGTGCCAGCAGCGTCAGACAGGGACTGGTCAGTCATGCTGAAGCTTTCTTT. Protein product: CASSVRQGLVSHAEAFF.

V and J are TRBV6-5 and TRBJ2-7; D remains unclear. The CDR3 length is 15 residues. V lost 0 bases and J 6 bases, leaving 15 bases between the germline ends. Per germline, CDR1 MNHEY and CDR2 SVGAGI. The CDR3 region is CASSYSDSFSSEQYF. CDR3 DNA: TGTGCCAGCAGTTACTCAGACTCATTCTCATCCGAGCAGTACTTC.

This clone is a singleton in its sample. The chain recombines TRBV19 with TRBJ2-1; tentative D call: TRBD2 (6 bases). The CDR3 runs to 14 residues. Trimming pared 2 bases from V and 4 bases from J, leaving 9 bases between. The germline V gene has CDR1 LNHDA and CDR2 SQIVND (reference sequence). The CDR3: CASSISGPYNEQFF. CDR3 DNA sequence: TGTGCCAGTAGTATAAGCGGGCCTTACAATGAGCAGTTCTTC. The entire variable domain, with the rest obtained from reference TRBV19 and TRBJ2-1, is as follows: DGGITQSPKYLFRKEGQNVTLSCEQNLNHDAMYWYRQDPGQGLRLIYYSQIVNDFQKGDIAEGYSVSREKKESFPLTVTSAQKNPTAFYLCASSISGPYNEQFFGPGTRLTVL.

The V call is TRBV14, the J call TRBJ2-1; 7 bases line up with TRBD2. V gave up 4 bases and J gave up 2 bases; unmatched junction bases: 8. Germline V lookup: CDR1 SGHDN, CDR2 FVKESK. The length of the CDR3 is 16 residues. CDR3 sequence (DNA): TGTGCCAGCAGCCCATCGGCTAGCGGAGCCTACAATGAGCAGTTCTTC. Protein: CASSPSASGAYNEQFF.

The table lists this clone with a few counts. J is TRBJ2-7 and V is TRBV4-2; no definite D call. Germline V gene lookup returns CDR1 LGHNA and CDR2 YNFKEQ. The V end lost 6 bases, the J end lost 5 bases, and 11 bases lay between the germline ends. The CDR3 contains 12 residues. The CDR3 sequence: CASSLGQDEQYF. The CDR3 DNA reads TGTGCCAGCAGTCTCGGTCAGGACGAGCAGTACTTC.

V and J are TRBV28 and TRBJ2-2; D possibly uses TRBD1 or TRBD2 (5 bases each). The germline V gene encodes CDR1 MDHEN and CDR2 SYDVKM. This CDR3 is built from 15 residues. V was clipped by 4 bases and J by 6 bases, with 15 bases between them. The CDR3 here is CASSSVDWGAGELFF. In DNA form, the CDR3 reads TGTGCCAGCAGTTCCGTGGACTGGGGCGCCGGGGAGCTGTTTTTT.

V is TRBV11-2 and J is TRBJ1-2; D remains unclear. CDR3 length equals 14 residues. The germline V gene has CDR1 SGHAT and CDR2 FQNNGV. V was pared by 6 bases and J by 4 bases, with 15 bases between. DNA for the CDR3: TGTGCCAGCAGTTTCCGGTGGCAGATCTATGGCTACACCTTC. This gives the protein CASSFRWQIYGYTF.

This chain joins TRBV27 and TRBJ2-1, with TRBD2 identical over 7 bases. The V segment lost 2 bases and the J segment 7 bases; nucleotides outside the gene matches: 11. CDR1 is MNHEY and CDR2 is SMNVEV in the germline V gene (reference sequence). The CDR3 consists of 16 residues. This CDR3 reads CASSLMPRLAGNEQFF. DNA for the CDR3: TGTGCCAGCAGTTTAATGCCCAGACTAGCAGGGAATGAGCAGTTCTTC.

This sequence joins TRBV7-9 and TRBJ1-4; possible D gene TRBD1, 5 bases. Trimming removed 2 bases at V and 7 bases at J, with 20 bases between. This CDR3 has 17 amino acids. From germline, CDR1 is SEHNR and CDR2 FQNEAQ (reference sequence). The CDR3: CASSLRIGEGPGEKLFF. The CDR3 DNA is TGTGCCAGCAGCTTAAGAATCGGCGAGGGGCCGGGTGAAAAACTGTTTTTT.

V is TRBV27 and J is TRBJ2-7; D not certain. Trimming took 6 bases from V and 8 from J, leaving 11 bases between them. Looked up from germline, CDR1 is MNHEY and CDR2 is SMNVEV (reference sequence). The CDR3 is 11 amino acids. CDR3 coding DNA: TGTGCCAGCAGGGATAGGGATAAGCAGTACTTC. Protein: CASRDRDKQYF.

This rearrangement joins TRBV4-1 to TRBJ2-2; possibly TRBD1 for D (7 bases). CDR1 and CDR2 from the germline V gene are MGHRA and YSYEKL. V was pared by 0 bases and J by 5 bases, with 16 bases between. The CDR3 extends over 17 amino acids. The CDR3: CASSQEGRGVGTGELFF. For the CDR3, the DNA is TGCGCCAGCAGCCAAGAAGGCAGGGGGGTCGGGACCGGGGAGCTGTTTTTT.

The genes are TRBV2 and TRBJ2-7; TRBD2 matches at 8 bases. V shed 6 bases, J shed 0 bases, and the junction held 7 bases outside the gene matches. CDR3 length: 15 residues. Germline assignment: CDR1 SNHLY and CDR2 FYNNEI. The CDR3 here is CASRVSGNLSYEQYF. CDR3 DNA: TGTGCCAGCAGGGTTAGCGGGAACCTCTCCTACGAGCAGTACTTC.

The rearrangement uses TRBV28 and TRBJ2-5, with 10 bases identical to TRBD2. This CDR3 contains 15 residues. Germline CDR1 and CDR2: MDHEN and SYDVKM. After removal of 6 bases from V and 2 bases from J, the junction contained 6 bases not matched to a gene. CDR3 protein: CASRSGLAVQETQYF. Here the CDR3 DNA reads TGTGCCAGCAGGTCCGGACTAGCGGTACAAGAGACCCAGTACTTC. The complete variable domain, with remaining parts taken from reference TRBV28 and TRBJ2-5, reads DVKVTQSSRYLVKRTGEKVFLECVQDMDHENMFWYRQDPGLGLRLIYFSYDVKMKEKGDIPEGYSVSREKKERFSLILESASTNQTSMYLCASRSGLAVQETQYFGPGTRLLVL.

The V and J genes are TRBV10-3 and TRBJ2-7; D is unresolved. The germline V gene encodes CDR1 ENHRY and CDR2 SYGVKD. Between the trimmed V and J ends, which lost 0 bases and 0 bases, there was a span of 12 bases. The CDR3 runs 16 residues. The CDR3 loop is CAISESDMLSSYEQYF. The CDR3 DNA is TGTGCCATCAGTGAGTCTGATATGTTAAGCTCCTACGAGCAGTACTTC.

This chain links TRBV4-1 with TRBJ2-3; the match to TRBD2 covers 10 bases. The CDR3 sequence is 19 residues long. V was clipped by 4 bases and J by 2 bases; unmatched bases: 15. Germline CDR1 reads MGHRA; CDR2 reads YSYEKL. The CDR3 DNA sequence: TGCGCCAGCAGCCCCACCCCCCTAGCGGGAGCAGCACCCACAGATACGCAGTATTTT. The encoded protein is CASSPTPLAGAAPTDTQYF.

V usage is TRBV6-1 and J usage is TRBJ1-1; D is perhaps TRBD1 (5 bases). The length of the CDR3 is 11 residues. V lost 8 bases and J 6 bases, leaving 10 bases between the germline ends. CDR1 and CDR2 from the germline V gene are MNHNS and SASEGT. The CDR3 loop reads CASGRGPEAFF. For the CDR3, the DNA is TGTGCCAGCGGGAGGGGACCTGAAGCTTTCTTT.

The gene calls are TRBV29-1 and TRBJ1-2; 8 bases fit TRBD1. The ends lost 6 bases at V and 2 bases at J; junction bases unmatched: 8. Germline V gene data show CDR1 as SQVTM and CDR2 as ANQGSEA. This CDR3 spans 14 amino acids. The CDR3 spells CSVRSRDRNYGYTF. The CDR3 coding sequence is TGCAGCGTCCGGTCCAGGGACAGGAACTATGGCTACACCTTC.

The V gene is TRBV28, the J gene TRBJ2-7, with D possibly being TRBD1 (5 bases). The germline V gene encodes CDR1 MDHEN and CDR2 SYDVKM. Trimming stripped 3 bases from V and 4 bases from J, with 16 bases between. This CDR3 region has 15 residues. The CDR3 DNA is TGTGCCAGCAGTTTGAGGACGGCAGGGCAGTACGAGCAGTACTTC. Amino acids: CASSLRTAGQYEQYF.

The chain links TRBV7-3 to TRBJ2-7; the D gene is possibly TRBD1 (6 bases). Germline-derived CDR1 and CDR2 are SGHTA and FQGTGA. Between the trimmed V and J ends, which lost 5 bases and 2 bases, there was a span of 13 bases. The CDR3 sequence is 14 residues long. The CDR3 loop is CASSVLGGPYEQYF. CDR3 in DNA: TGTGCCAGCAGCGTACTAGGGGGTCCCTACGAGCAGTACTTC.

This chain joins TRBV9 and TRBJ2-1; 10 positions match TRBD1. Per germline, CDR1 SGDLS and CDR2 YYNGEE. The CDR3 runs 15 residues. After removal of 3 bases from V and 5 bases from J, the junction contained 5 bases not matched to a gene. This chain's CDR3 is CASSEGGTGDNEQFF. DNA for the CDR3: TGTGCCAGCAGCGAGGGCGGGACAGGGGACAATGAGCAGTTCTTC.

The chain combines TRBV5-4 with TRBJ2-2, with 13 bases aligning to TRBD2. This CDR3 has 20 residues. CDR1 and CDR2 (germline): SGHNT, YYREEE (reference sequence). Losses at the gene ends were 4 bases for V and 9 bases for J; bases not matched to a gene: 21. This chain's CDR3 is CASSPLVTSGRDYTVRELFF. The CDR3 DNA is TGTGCCAGCAGCCCCCTTGTAACTAGCGGGAGGGATTACACCGTCCGGGAGCTGTTTTTT.